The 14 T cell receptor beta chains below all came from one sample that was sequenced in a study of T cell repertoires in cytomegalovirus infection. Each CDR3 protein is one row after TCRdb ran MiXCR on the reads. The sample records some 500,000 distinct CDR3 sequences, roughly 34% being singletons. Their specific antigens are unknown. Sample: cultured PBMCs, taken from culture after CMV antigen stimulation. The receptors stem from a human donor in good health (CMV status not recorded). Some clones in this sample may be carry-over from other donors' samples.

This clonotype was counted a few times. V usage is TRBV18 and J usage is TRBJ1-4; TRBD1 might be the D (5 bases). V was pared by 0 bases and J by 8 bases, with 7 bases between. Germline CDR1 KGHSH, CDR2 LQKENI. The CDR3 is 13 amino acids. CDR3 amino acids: CASSPPGVEKLFF. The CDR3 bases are TGTGCCAGCTCACCACCAGGGGTGGAAAAACTGTTTTTT.

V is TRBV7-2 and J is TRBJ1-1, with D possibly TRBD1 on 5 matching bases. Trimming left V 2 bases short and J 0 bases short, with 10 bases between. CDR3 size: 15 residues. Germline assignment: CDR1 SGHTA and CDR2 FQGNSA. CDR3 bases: TGTGCCAGCAGCTTACGTCGGGGCGTGAACACTGAAGCTTTCTTT. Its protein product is CASSLRRGVNTEAFF.

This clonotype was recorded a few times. CDR3 nucleotide sequence: TGCGCCAGCAGCGCAGACAGGACTCTAGGCCTGGATGAGCAGTTCTTC. This encodes CASSADRTLGLDEQFF. The rearrangement joins TRBV5-1 to TRBJ2-1; D is perhaps TRBD1 (6 bases). The CDR3 is 16 amino acids. Germline V gene lookup returns CDR1 SGHRS and CDR2 YFSETQ. With 4 bases removed from V and 8 bases from J, the gap between germline ends came to 22 bases.

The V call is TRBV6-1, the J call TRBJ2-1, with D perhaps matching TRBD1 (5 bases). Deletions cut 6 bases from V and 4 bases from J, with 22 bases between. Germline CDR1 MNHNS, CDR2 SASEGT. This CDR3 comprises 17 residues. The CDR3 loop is CASSRIQGISTYNEQFF. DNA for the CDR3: TGTGCCAGCAGCAGAATTCAGGGAATTTCAACATACAATGAGCAGTTCTTC.

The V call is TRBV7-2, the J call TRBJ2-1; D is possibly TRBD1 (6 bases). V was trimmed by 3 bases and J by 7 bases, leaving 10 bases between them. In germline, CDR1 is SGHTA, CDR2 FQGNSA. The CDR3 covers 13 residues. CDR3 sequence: CASSFVGQNEQFF. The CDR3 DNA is TGTGCCAGCAGCTTCGTCGGACAGAATGAGCAGTTCTTC. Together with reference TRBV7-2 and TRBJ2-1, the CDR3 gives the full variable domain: GAGVSQSPSNKVTEKGKDVELRCDPISGHTALYWYRQSLGQGLEFLIYFQGNSAPDKSGLPSDRFSAERTGGSVSTLTIQRTQQEDSAVYLCASSFVGQNEQFFGPGTRLTVL.

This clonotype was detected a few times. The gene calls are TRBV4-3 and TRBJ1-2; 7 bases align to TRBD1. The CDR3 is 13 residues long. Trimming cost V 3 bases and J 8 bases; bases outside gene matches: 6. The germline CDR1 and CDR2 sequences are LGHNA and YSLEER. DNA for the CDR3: TGCGCCAGCAGCCACGGGACAGAGGGGGGCTACACCTTC. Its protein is CASSHGTEGGYTF.

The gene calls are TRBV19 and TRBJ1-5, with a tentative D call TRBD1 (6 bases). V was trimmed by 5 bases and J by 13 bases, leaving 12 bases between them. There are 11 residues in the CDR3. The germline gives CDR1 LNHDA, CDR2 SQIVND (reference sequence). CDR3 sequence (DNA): TGTGCCAGTAGTCTGGACAGAAAACAGCATTTT. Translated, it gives CASSLDRKQHF.

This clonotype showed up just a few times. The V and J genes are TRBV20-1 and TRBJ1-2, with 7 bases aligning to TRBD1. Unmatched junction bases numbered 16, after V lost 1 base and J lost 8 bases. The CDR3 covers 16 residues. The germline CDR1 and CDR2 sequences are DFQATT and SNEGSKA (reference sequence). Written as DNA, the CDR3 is TGCAGTGCTAGAGGACAGGGTATTAGTATGAGGTCGGGCTACACCTTC. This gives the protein CSARGQGISMRSGYTF.

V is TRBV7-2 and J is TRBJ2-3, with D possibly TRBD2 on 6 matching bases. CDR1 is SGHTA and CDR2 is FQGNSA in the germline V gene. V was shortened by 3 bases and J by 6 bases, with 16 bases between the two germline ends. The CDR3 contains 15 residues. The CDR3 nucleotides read TGTGCCAGCAGCTTGGGGGGTTCGGGACTGGATACGCAGTATTTT. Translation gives CASSLGGSGLDTQYF.

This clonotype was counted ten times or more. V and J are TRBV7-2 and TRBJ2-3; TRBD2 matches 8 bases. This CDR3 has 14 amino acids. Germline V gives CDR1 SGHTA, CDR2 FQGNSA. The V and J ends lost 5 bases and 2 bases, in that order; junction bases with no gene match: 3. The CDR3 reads CASSPGLATDTQYF. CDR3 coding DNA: TGTGCCAGCAGCCCCGGACTAGCCACAGATACGCAGTATTTT.

The CDR3 here is CASSSNSGPHFF. The DNA of the CDR3 is TGTGCCAGCAGCTCAAATAGCGGGCCCCACTTCTTC. The V gene is TRBV7-8, the J gene TRBJ2-1; 7 nucleotides line up with TRBD2. Germline lookup yields CDR1 SGHVS and CDR2 FQNEAQ. The V gene end was trimmed by 4 bases and the J gene end by 16 bases; junction bases not matched to a gene: 10. The CDR3 is 12 residues long.

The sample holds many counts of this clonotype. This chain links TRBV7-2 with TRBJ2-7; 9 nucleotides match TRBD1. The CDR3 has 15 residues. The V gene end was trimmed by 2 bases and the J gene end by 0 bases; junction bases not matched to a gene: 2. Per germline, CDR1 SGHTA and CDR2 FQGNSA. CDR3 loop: CASSLRQGGSYEQYF. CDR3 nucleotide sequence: TGTGCCAGCAGCTTAAGACAGGGGGGCTCCTACGAGCAGTACTTC. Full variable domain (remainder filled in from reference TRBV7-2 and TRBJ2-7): GAGVSQSPSNKVTEKGKDVELRCDPISGHTALYWYRQSLGQGLEFLIYFQGNSAPDKSGLPSDRFSAERTGGSVSTLTIQRTQQEDSAVYLCASSLRQGGSYEQYFGPGTRLTVT.

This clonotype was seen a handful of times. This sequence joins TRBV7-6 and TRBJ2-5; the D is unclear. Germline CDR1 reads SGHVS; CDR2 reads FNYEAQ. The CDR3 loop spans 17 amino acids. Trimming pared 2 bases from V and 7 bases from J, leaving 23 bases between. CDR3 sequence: CASSLLRPGQSRGTQYF. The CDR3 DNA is TGTGCCAGCAGCTTACTAAGGCCCGGGCAGTCGAGAGGGACCCAGTACTTC.

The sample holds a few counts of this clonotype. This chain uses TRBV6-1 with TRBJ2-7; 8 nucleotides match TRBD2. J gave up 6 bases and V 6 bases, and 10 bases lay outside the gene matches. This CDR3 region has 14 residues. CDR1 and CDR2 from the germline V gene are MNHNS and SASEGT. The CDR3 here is CASSRSGSYGEQYV. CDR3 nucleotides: TGTGCCAGCAGCCGCAGCGGGAGTTACGGCGAGCAGTACGTC.